The source of this T cell receptor (beta chain) is a study of patients and donors after allogeneic stem cell transplantation. One entry per CDR3 protein, called by TCRdb with MiXCR from the RT-PCR reads. The profile covers 200,000 to 250,000 distinct CDR3 sequences, with over 30% appearing a single time and around a tenth taken by the ten largest. Germline-derived CDR1 and CDR2 are GTSNPN and SVGIG (reference sequence). This CDR3 region has 11 residues. Trimming cost V 3 bases and J 4 bases, with 3 bases left between them. Sequencing was performed on blood, either unsorted or a sorted T cell fraction (not recorded which). This receptor was obtained from a human donor who was either an allogeneic HSCT recipient or a stem cell or donor lymphocyte infusion donor (not recorded which). It is not recorded whose cells these are; they may come from a transplant donor. The J gene is TRBJ2-2, the V gene TRBV30; no reliable D call. CDR3 in amino acids: CAWSITGELFF. CDR3 bases: TGTGCCTGGAGCATCACCGGGGAGCTGTTTTTT.